Sequencing of this T cell receptor beta chain was carried out in a study of cytomegalovirus exposure and HLA in healthy donors. Study information: The 600 to 800 first-cohort repertoires shared a platform with the approximately 110 validation repertoires, as reported in a later analysis.

In regard to this clone: Its antigen is undetermined.

Repertoires were generated with immunoSEQ multiplex PCR, while TCRdb's copy carries only in-frame clones and drops some. The table records some 140,000 clones, less than 90% of them present only once. Whole-study results and caveats: Listed as cytomegalovirus-associated were about 160 TCR beta chains. Despite most TCR sequences being rare, some public TCRs occurred in many donors.

Separation from the 666-subject first cohort characterized the roughly 130-subject validation cohort, to which the donors belonged. Sequencing used PBMCs. This clonotype was sampled from a man aged 18 to 30 in good health and CMV-seronegative.

The DNA for the CDR3 is TGCGCCAGCAGCTCCCCAGACAGCGCCAGTGGCCCGAACACCGGGGAGCTGTTTTTT. Amino acid sequence: CASSSPDSASGPNTGELFF. V is TRBV5-1 and J is TRBJ2-2, with a weak D call TRBD1 (5 bases). The V gene lost 3 bases and the J gene lost 0 bases, with 21 bases spanning the gap. Germline CDR1 SGHRS, CDR2 YFSETQ. CDR3 length: 19 amino acids.